The entry that follows covers one T cell receptor beta chain sequence. This sample is drawn from a study of blood T cell repertoires in COVID-19. Across the study: The cDNA or gDNA used as material had been derived from T cells, B-cell-depleted T cells, or PBMCs.

Produced via immunoSEQ multiplex PCR; TCRdb's table is partial and in-frame only. The sample lists about 200,000 clones, roughly four fifths occurring once. The CDR3 runs 17 residues. Between the trimmed V and J ends, which lost 1 base and 7 bases, there was a span of 20 bases. CDR1 is KGHSH and CDR2 is LQKENI in the germline V gene. This sequence joins TRBV18 and TRBJ2-1, with D perhaps TRBD2 (6 bases). This receptor was obtained from a woman aged 40 to 55 with acute or convalescent COVID-19. The sample taken for sequencing was peripheral blood. The CDR3 protein is CASSPRLAGTAANEQFF. CDR3 coding DNA: TGTGCCAGCTCACCACGTCTCGCCGGGACTGCCGCAAATGAGCAGTTCTTC. The variable domain in full, completed from reference TRBV18 and TRBJ2-1, reads NAGVMQNPRHLVRRRGQEARLRCSPMKGHSHVYWYRQLPEEGLKFMVYLQKENIIDESGMPKERFSAEFPKEGPSILRIQQVVRGDSAAYFCASSPRLAGTAANEQFFGPGTRLTVL.